The entry that follows covers one T cell receptor beta chain sequence. The antigen is undetermined. J gave up 5 bases and V 3 bases, and 0 bases lay outside the gene matches. Germline V lookup: CDR1 SGDLS, CDR2 YYNGEE. The CDR3 totals 14 residues. Sequencing targeted expressed TCRB transcripts, as all isolated RNA had been reverse transcribed. Only in-frame clones appear in the TCRdb table, and some are missing; sequencing was by immunoSEQ multiplex PCR. The table includes 130,000 to 150,000 clones, 10% to 15% detected once. This entry is derived from a study of beta chain features in type 1 diabetes. Broader study findings: Within patients, naive, central memory and Treg TCRB repertoires seemed more similar than within healthy donors. People with Type 1 diabetes carried modestly yet significantly shorter TCRB CDR3s in all four CD4+ subsets.

Source material: central memory CD4+ T cells from blood. This clonotype was sampled from a man between 18 and 29 years old with type 1 diabetes. The genes are TRBV9 and TRBJ1-6, with 9 bases fitting TRBD1. The CDR3 coding sequence is TGTGCCAGCAGCGGACAGGGGGATAATTCACCCCTCCACTTT. It specifies CASSGQGDNSPLHF. The variable domain in full, completed from reference TRBV9 and TRBJ1-6, reads DSGVTQTPKHLITATGQRVTLRCSPRSGDLSVYWYQQSLDQGLQFLIQYYNGEERAKGNILERFSAQQFPDLHSELNLSSLELGDSALYFCASSGQGDNSPLHFGNGTRLTVT.